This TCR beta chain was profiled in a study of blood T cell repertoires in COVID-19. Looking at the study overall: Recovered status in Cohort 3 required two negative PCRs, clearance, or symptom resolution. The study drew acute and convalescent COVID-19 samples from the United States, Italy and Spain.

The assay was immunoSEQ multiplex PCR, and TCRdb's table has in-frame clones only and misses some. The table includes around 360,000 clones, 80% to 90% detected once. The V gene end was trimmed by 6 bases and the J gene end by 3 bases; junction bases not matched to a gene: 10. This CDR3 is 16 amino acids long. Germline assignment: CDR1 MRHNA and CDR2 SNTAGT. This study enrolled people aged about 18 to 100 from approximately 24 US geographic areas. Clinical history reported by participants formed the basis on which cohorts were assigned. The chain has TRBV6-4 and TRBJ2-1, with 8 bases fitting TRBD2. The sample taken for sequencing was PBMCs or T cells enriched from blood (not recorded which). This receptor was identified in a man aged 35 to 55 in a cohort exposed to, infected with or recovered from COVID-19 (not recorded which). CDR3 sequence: CASSVEAGASYNEQFF. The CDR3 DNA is TGTGCCAGCAGCGTAGAAGCGGGAGCTAGCTACAATGAGCAGTTCTTC.